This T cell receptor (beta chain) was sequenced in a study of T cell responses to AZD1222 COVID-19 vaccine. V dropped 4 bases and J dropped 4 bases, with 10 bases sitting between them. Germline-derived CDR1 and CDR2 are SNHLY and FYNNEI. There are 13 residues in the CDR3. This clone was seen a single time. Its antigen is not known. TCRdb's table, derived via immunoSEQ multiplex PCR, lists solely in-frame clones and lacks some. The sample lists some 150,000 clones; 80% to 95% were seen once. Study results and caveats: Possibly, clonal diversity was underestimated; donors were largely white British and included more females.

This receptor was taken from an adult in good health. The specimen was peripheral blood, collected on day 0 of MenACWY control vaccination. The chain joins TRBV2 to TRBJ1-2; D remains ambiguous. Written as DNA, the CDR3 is TGTGCCAGCAGTGGGGGTTCCCGCTATGGCTACACCTTC. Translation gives CASSGGSRYGYTF.